The 15 T cell receptor beta chains presented below share a single source sample, sequenced in a study of blood T cell repertoires in COVID-19. TCRdb keeps only in-frame clones here, not all; method: immunoSEQ multiplex PCR. The data show about 170,000 clones, more than 65% seen once. The source material was peripheral blood. These receptors came from a man in his 70s with active or convalescent COVID-19.

The chain is built from TRBV5-1 and TRBJ2-5; TRBD2 matches 13 bases. The J segment lost 4 bases and the V segment lost 4 bases, leaving 7 bases of the junction unmatched. The CDR3 contains 16 residues. Looked up from germline, CDR1 is SGHRS and CDR2 is YFSETQ. The DNA of the CDR3 is TGCGCCAGCAGCGAACTAGCGGGGGGGCAAGGAGAGACCCAGTACTTC. This gives the protein CASSELAGGQGETQYF. Complete variable domain (other parts from reference TRBV5-1 and TRBJ2-5): KAGVTQTPRYLIKTRGQQVTLSCSPISGHRSVSWYQQTPGQGLQFLFEYFSETQRNKGNFPGRFSGRQFSNSRSEMNVSTLELGDSALYLCASSELAGGQGETQYFGPGTRLLVL.

V and J are TRBV9 and TRBJ2-2, with 7 nucleotides matching TRBD1. The CDR3 extends over 15 amino acids. After removal of 6 bases from V and 2 bases from J, the junction contained 7 bases not matched to a gene. Germline V gene lookup returns CDR1 SGDLS and CDR2 YYNGEE. CDR3: CASTQTGFNTGELFF. CDR3 DNA sequence: TGTGCCAGCACCCAGACAGGGTTTAACACCGGGGAGCTGTTTTTT.

V is TRBV4-1 and J is TRBJ2-1, with D hard to call. The CDR3 runs 15 residues. Trimming removed 4 bases at V and 0 bases at J, with 10 bases between. Germline CDR1 reads MGHRA; CDR2 reads YSYEKL. CDR3 amino acids: CASSLNSDSYNEQFF. CDR3 sequence (DNA): TGCGCCAGCAGCCTAAATAGTGACTCCTACAATGAGCAGTTCTTC.

This chain joins TRBV24-1 and TRBJ2-1; the match to TRBD1 covers 11 bases. Trimming removed 4 bases from V and 4 bases from J; junction bases left unmatched: 8. The CDR3 consists of 17 residues. Germline CDR1 KGHDR, CDR2 SFDVKD. The CDR3 reads CATSDSGTGGRYNEQFF. The CDR3 region has the DNA TGTGCCACCAGTGACTCTGGGACAGGGGGGCGATACAATGAGCAGTTCTTC.

The rearrangement uses TRBV27 and TRBJ2-3, with 7 bases identical to TRBD2. This CDR3 comprises 14 residues. The V gene end was trimmed by 5 bases and the J gene end by 5 bases; junction bases not matched to a gene: 7. The germline gives CDR1 MNHEY, CDR2 SMNVEV (reference sequence). The CDR3 here is CASSPIGREDTQYF. The CDR3 nucleotides read TGTGCCAGCAGTCCCATAGGGAGGGAAGATACGCAGTATTTT.

The chain has TRBV21-1 and TRBJ1-1; TRBD1, the D gene given by the table, was not confirmed from the DNA. TRBV21-1 is marked as a pseudogene. The CDR3 length is 15 residues. In DNA, the CDR3 is TGTGCCAGCAGCAGATGGGACAGGGGAGAGACTGAAGCTTTCTTT. As protein: CASSRWDRGETEAFF.

The chain employs TRBV6-1 and TRBJ1-1, with D perhaps matching TRBD1 (6 bases). V was trimmed by 3 bases and J by 1 base, leaving 15 bases between them. Germline V gene data show CDR1 as MNHNS and CDR2 as SASEGT. This CDR3 is 16 amino acids long. The CDR3 loop is CASSEALDRQNTEAFF. The CDR3 DNA reads TGTGCCAGCAGTGAGGCATTGGACAGACAGAACACTGAAGCTTTCTTT.

This chain joins TRBV7-2 and TRBJ2-7, with TRBD1 matching over 9 bases. CDR1 is SGHTA, CDR2 FQGNSA, per germline. Trimming cost V 6 bases and J 2 bases; bases outside gene matches: 5. This CDR3 is built from 14 residues. The DNA for the CDR3 is TGTGCCAGCAGGAGGGACAGGGCTACCTACGAGCAGTACTTC. Translating gives CASRRDRATYEQYF.

The V gene is TRBV4-3, the J gene TRBJ1-2; 11 bases are a match to TRBD1. Trimming at V came to 0 bases and at J to 3 bases, leaving 12 bases not matched to a gene. CDR3 length equals 19 residues. Germline CDR1 reads LGHNA; CDR2 reads YSLEER. CDR3 residues: CASSQEFWTGGARDYGYTF. The CDR3 DNA sequence: TGCGCCAGCAGCCAAGAGTTTTGGACAGGGGGCGCACGGGACTATGGCTACACCTTC.

The chain employs TRBV5-1 and TRBJ1-6; possible D gene TRBD1, 5 bases. V lost 4 bases and J lost 5, with 16 bases in between. This CDR3 is 16 amino acids long. Germline CDR1 and CDR2: SGHRS and YFSETQ. CDR3 coding DNA: TGCGCCAGCAGCCCGGAAGGGGCTTCCAATAATTCACCCCTCCACTTT. This encodes CASSPEGASNNSPLHF.

This clone was detected only once. The V call is TRBV11-2, the J call TRBJ1-1, with D hard to call. Germline V lookup: CDR1 SGHAT, CDR2 FQNNGV. The V end was cut by 0 bases, the J end by 2 bases, with 10 bases between. The CDR3 has 15 amino acids. For the CDR3, the DNA is TGTGCCAGCAGCTTAGATTTCACACCTAACACTGAAGCTTTCTTT. Encoded protein: CASSLDFTPNTEAFF.

This rearrangement joins TRBV6-5 to TRBJ2-5; TRBD2 might be the D (5 bases). In germline, CDR1 is MNHEY, CDR2 SVGAGI. V lost 7 bases and J lost 0, with 12 bases in between. This CDR3 region has 14 residues. For the CDR3, the DNA is TGTGCCAGCAAACCCGTCGGGAACCAAGAGACCCAGTACTTC. Translated: CASKPVGNQETQYF.

This chain uses TRBV27 with TRBJ2-7, with a tentative D call TRBD2 (5 bases). Germline V CDR1 and CDR2: MNHEY, SMNVEV (reference sequence). Trimming pared 2 bases from V and 2 bases from J, leaving 7 bases between. This CDR3 is built from 13 residues. As DNA, the CDR3 is TGTGCCAGCAGTTTACGGGGAGCCTACGAGCAGTACTTC. Residues: CASSLRGAYEQYF.

This chain links TRBV7-2 with TRBJ2-1; TRBD2 aligns across 10 bases. V dropped 5 bases and J dropped 3; count of bases not matched to a gene: 4. The CDR3 loop spans 15 amino acids. Germline CDR1 is SGHTA and CDR2 is FQGNSA. The CDR3, as DNA: TGTGCCAGCAGCGCGATAGCGGGGGGCTACAATGAGCAGTTCTTC. Amino acids: CASSAIAGGYNEQFF.

The rearrangement links TRBV13 to TRBJ1-4; the D gene is possibly TRBD1 (5 bases). With 5 bases removed from V and 4 bases from J, the gap between germline ends came to 11 bases. The germline V gene encodes CDR1 PRHDT and CDR2 FYEKMQ (reference sequence). CDR3 length: 14 residues. This chain's CDR3 is CASSRRAFNEKLFF. CDR3 bases: TGTGCCAGCAGCCGCAGGGCCTTTAATGAAAAACTGTTTTTT.